The next 6 T cell receptor beta chains were all read from a single sample in a study of shared clonotypes between healthy human individuals. The data were produced by immunoSEQ multiplex PCR, yet TCRdb's version contains in-frame clones alone and is incomplete. The repertoire consists of 2 million to 2.5 million clones, with approximately 96% occurring once and the leading ten covering around 0.13%. Sequencing used naive CD4+ T cells sorted from blood. Subset in this sample: CD45RA+ positively selected. The receptors stem from a man younger than 35 in good health.

This clone was recorded only once. The CDR3 loop is CASSFRGSSNEQFF. DNA of the CDR3: TGTGCCAGCAGCTTCAGGGGGTCGAGCAATGAGCAGTTCTTC. The chain carries TRBV5-6 and TRBJ2-1, with 7 positions matching TRBD1. CDR1 is SGHDT, CDR2 YYEEEE, per germline. This CDR3 is built from 14 residues. Trimming at V came to 2 bases and at J to 6 bases, leaving 5 bases not matched to a gene.

This clone was counted a single time. The chain combines TRBV7-9 with TRBJ2-5, with 11 bases that match TRBD2. V shed 3 bases, J shed 4 bases, and the junction held 10 bases outside the gene matches. The germline CDR1 and CDR2 sequences are SEHNR and FQNEAQ (reference sequence). The CDR3 contains 17 residues. CDR3 DNA: TGTGCCAGCAGCTTGAGTCTAGCGGGGGGCCCTATAGAGACCCAGTACTTC. This encodes CASSLSLAGGPIETQYF.

The chain couples TRBV2 to TRBJ2-6, with unresolved D. The CDR3 sequence is 15 residues long. Germline CDR1 and CDR2: SNHLY and FYNNEI. Trimming removed 6 bases from V and 0 bases from J, with 9 bases in between. The CDR3 is CASSPGFSGANVLTF. CDR3 coding DNA: TGTGCCAGCAGCCCGGGCTTCTCTGGGGCCAACGTCCTGACTTTC.

The genes are TRBV5-1 and TRBJ2-7; 12 bases are a match to TRBD1. CDR3 length: 15 amino acids. The V and J ends lost 4 bases and 4 bases, in that order; junction bases with no gene match: 6. From germline, CDR1 is SGHRS and CDR2 YFSETQ. Written as DNA, the CDR3 is TGCGCCAGCAGCCCCCGGGGACAGGGGGCATACGAGCAGTACTTC. This sequence encodes CASSPRGQGAYEQYF.

The chain carries TRBV27 and TRBJ1-6; the match to TRBD1 covers 7 bases. The CDR3 has 17 residues. Trimming removed 3 bases from V and 0 bases from J; junction bases left unmatched: 5. Per germline, CDR1 MNHEY and CDR2 SMNVEV (reference sequence). Here the CDR3 reads CASSFGQVSSYNSPLHF. CDR3 coding DNA: TGTGCCAGCAGTTTCGGACAGGTCAGCTCCTATAATTCACCCCTCCACTTT.

The V and J genes are TRBV28 and TRBJ2-5; 7 bases match TRBD2. The germline gives CDR1 MDHEN, CDR2 SYDVKM. The J segment lost 10 bases and the V segment lost 3 bases, leaving 5 bases of the junction unmatched. CDR3 length equals 12 residues. CDR3 nucleotide sequence: TGTGCCAGCAGTTTGGCGGCGGGGGTCCAGTACTTC. Amino acids: CASSLAAGVQYF.